This T cell receptor (beta chain) originates from a study of blood T cell repertoires in COVID-19. Sequencing used immunoSEQ multiplex PCR; TCRdb keeps in-frame clones, though not all of them. Of about 150,000 clones detected, 84% appear once; the ten largest clones hold less than 2.5%. This clone was observed a handful of times. Germline CDR1 and CDR2: MGHDK and SYGVNS. CDR3 length: 16 amino acids. The V end was cut by 3 bases, the J end by 0 bases, with 11 bases between. This chain connects TRBV25-1 to TRBJ2-2; unclear D gene. Sequenced sample: peripheral blood. This receptor was taken from a man aged 65-85 years with acute or convalescent COVID-19. CDR3 sequence reads: CASSDPSVANTGELFF. CDR3 nucleotides: TGTGCCAGCAGTGACCCGAGTGTAGCGAACACCGGGGAGCTGTTTTTT.